This TCR beta chain is drawn from a study of shared clonotypes between healthy human individuals. Notes on the study in general: What naive subsets generally showed was a larger estimated richness than memory subsets showed. Shared clonotypes across all four donors exceeded non-shared ones in generation probability.

Original methodology: Owing to the provision of junction-only sequences devoid of quality scores by immunoSEQ, filtering differed. Assay used: immunoSEQ multiplex PCR; TCRdb lists only in-frame clones, some missing. That table is the source of V, J and clone size, and D and trimming were worked out from the DNA. Of about 1.4 million clones in the sample, approximately 96% were seen once. Comments on this clone: What it recognizes is unknown.

The germline V gene encodes CDR1 SGHRS and CDR2 YFSETQ. The CDR3 covers 13 residues. Deletions cut 4 bases from V and 5 bases from J, with 12 bases between. The chain combines TRBV5-1 with TRBJ1-1; a weak D match, TRBD1 (6 bases). This TCR derives from a man in his thirties or forties in good health. Sequencing was done on a sample of naive CD4+ T cells sorted from blood. Stated subset: CD45RA+ positively selected. The CDR3 nucleotides read TGCGCCAGCAGCAAAACAGGGAAAACTGAAGCTTTCTTT. It specifies CASSKTGKTEAFF. Full variable domain (remainder filled in from reference TRBV5-1 and TRBJ1-1): KAGVTQTPRYLIKTRGQQVTLSCSPISGHRSVSWYQQTPGQGLQFLFEYFSETQRNKGNFPGRFSGRQFSNSRSEMNVSTLELGDSALYLCASSKTGKTEAFFGQGTRLTVV.